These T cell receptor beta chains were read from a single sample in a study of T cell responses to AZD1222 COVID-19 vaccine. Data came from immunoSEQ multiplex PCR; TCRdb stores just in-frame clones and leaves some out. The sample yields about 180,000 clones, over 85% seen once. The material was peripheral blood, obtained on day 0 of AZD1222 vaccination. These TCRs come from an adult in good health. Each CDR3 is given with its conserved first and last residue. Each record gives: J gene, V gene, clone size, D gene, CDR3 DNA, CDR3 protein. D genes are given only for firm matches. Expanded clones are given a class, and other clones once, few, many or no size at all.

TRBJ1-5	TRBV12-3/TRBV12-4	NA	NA	TGTGCCAGCACCTCCCGGGGGCCTCAGCCCCAGCATTTT	CASTSRGPQPQHF
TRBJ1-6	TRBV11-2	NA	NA	TGTGCCAGCACCTCTCTCGGGGTGGGTACCCTCCACTTT	CASTSLGVGTLHF
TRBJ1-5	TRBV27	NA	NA	TGTGCCAGCAGTTTCAATAGCAATCAGCCCCAGCATTTT	CASSFNSNQPQHF
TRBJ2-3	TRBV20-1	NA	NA	TGCAGTGCTAGTCGGGCAGAGGGTAGTTCAGATACGCAGTATTTT	CSASRAEGSSDTQYF
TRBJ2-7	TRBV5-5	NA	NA	TGTGCCAGCAGCTCTAGACAGGACACTGAGCAGTACTTC	CASSSRQDTEQYF
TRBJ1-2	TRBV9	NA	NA	TGTGCCAGCAGCGTAGCCAGGGGTGGCTACACCTTC	CASSVARGGYTF
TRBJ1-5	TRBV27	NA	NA	TGTGCCAGCAGTTTGTACAGGGATACCGACATCGATAGCAATCAGCCCCAGCATTTT	CASSLYRDTDIDSNQPQHF
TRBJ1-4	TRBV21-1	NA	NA	TGTGCCAGCAGCAAAGCGCCCCCCGGAAGGGCCCCTTGTGAAAAACTGTTTTTT	CASSKAPPGRAPCEKLFF
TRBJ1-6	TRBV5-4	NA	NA	TGTGCCAGCAGCCAGATGGACAGCCGTAATTCACCCCTCCACTTT	CASSQMDSRNSPLHF
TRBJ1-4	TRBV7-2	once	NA	TGTGCCAGCAGCGGGGGACCTAATGAAAAACTGTTTTTT	CASSGGPNEKLFF
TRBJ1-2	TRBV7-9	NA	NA	TGTGCCAGCAGCCCCCGGGCGGACTATGGCTACACCTTC	CASSPRADYGYTF
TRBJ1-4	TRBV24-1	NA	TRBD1	TGTGCCACCAGTGATGGACAGGGTAGTGAAAAACTGTTTTTT	CATSDGQGSEKLFF
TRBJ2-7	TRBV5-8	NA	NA	TGTGCCAGCAGGGTGGGGGGACACGAGCAGTACTTC	CASRVGGHEQYF
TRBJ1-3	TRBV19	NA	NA	TGTGCCAGTAGTATACGGGCGGGGGCATCTCCTGGAAACACCATATATTTT	CASSIRAGASPGNTIYF
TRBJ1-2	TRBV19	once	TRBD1	TGTGCCAGTAGCATTAGACCTGGGACAGACTATGGCTACACCTTC	CASSIRPGTDYGYTF
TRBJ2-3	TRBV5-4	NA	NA	TGTGCCAGCAGCTTGGGGGACACTAGCACAGATACGCAGTATTTT	CASSLGDTSTDTQYF
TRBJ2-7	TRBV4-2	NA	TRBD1	TGTGCCAGCAGCCAAGAGTGGACAGGCTCCTACGAGCAGTACTTC	CASSQEWTGSYEQYF
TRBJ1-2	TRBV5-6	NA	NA	TGTGCCAGCAGCTTGCCGGGGCCCCAGGTTTACAGTGGCTACACCTTC	CASSLPGPQVYSGYTF
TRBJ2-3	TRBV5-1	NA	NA	TGCGCCAGCAGCATCCCATCCCATGGGGATACGCAGTATTTT	CASSIPSHGDTQYF
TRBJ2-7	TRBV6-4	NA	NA	TGTGCCAGCACCGAATCGGGGTTCTACGAGCAGTACTTC	CASTESGFYEQYF
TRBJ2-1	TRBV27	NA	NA	TGTGCCAGCAGTTTATCTGGAACAGGGCGTATCAAGTTCTTC	CASSLSGTGRIKFF
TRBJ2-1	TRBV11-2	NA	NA	TGTGCCAGCAGCCTTGGAGGAAGTGAGCAGTTCTTC	CASSLGGSEQFF
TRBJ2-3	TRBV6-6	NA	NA	TGTGCCAGCAGTTACTCGTTGGATACGCAGTATTTT	CASSYSLDTQYF
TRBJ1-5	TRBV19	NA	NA	TGTGCCAGTAAAAAGAGCAATCAGCCCCAGCATTTT	CASKKSNQPQHF
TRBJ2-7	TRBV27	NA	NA	TGTGCCAGCAGTTTCCCGGGACGCCGGGAGGAGCAGTACTTC	CASSFPGRREEQYF
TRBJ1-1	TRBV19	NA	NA	TGTGCCAGTAGTTCCGGATTGAACACTGAAGCTTTCTTT	CASSSGLNTEAFF
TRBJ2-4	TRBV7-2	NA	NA	TGTGCCAGCAGCTTAATAAGGTTCGCCAAAAACATTCAGTACTTC	CASSLIRFAKNIQYF
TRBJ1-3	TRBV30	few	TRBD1	TGTGCCTGGAGTACAGGGGACTCTGGAAACACCATATATTTT	CAWSTGDSGNTIYF
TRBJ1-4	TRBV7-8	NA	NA	TGTGCCAGCAGCTCCGGAGTAGGGGGAAATGAAAAACTGTTTTTT	CASSSGVGGNEKLFF
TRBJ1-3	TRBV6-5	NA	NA	TGTGCCAGCAGTTGGGGAAACACCATATATTTT	CASSWGNTIYF
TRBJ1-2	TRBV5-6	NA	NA	TGTGCCAGCAGCTTGGATACTTATGGCTACACCTTT	CASSLDTYGYTF
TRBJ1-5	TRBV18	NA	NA	TGTGCCAGCTCACCACCGAACGGGGACACCAATCAGCCCCAGCATTTT	CASSPPNGDTNQPQHF
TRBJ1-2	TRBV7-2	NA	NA	TGTGCCAGCAGCTTTAACGACTATGGCTACACCTTC	CASSFNDYGYTF
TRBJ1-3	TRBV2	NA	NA	TGTGCCAGCAGTGTCGGTCAGCCCGGAGTAGGAAACACCATATATTTT	CASSVGQPGVGNTIYF
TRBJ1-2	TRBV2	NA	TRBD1	TGTGCCAGCAGGGGGACAGGGGGTGGCTACACCTTC	CASRGTGGGYTF
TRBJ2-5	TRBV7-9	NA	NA	TGTGCCAGCATCCAGGGCCCAACGGGGCGGGAGACCCAGTACTTC	CASIQGPTGRETQYF
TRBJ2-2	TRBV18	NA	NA	TGTGCCAGCTCACCATCGGGCCCGAACACCGGGGAGCTGTTTTTT	CASSPSGPNTGELFF
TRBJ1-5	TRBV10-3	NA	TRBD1	TGTGCCATCAGTGAGGGCGGCGACAGGGAGGGTCGTCAGCCCCAGCATTTT	CAISEGGDREGRQPQHF
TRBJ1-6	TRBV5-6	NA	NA	TGTGCCAGCAGCTTGCAGGCCACAAGGAATTCACCCCTCCACTTT	CASSLQATRNSPLHF
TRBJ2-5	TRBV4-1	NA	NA	TGCGCCAGCAGCCAGGGGGTGGCAGGTCAGGAGACCCAGTACTTC	CASSQGVAGQETQYF
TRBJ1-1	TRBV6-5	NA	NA	TGTGCCAGCAGTCGAATCCTCCTCAGAAACACTGAAGCTTTCTTT	CASSRILLRNTEAFF
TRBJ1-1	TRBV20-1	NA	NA	TGCAGTGCCTCAGGGGACGGTGAAGCTTTCTTT	CSASGDGEAFF
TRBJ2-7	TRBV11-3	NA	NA	TGTGCCAGCAGCTGGGGAGGGGGGCGCTACGAGCAGTACTTC	CASSWGGGRYEQYF
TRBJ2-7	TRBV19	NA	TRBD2	TGTGCCAGCAGCGGGAGAGAGAACGAGCAGTACTTC	CASSGRENEQYF
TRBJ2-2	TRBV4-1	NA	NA	TGCGCCAGCAGCCTCTCCGTTTCGACCGGGGAGCTGTTTTTT	CASSLSVSTGELFF
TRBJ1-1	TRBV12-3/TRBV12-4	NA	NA	TGTGCCAGCTCTCGGTCAGAGAACACTGAAGCTTTCTTT	CASSRSENTEAFF
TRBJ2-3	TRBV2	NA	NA	TGTGCCAGCAGTGAGGAGAACACAGATACGCAGTATTTT	CASSEENTDTQYF
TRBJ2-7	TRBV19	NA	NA	TGTGCCAGTAGTATAGGCCTAGCGCTTGAGCAGTACTTC	CASSIGLALEQYF
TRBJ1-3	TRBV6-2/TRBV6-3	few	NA	TGTGCCAGCAGTTACCCGGATAGTGGAGGAAACACCATATATTTT	CASSYPDSGGNTIYF
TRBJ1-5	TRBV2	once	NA	TGTGCCAGCAGCGGCCGCGGGGGGGCCGGACAGCCCCAGCATTTT	CASSGRGGAGQPQHF
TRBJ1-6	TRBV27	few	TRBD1	TGTGCCAGCAGTTTATCCACTAGACAGGGCGGTTCACCCCTCCACTTT	CASSLSTRQGGSPLHF
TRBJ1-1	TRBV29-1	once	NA	TGCAGCGTTTGGTCGGCTGAAGCTTTCTTT	CSVWSAEAFF
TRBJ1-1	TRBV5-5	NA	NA	TGTGCCAGCAGCTTGGGATCGTGGGACACTGAAGCTTTCTTT	CASSLGSWDTEAFF
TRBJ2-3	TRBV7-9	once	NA	TGTGCCAGCAGCTTATATGTCCGGTGGGAGTCCGGAGATACGCAGTATTTT	CASSLYVRWESGDTQYF
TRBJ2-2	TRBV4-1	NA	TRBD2	TGCGCCAGCAGCCAAGTCCGGCTAGCGGATAACACCGGGGAGCTGTTTTTT	CASSQVRLADNTGELFF
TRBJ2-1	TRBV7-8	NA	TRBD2	TGTGCCAGCAGCTTAGCGGGGAGCGGGACCGGCCATGAGCAGTTCTTC	CASSLAGSGTGHEQFF
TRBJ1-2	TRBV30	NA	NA	TGTGCCTGGAAGATGGGGGGCGGCGGGGTCTATGGCTACACCTTC	CAWKMGGGGVYGYTF
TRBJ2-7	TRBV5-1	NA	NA	TGCGCCAGCACCCCGTTCGGGGTGGAGAGCTCCTACGAGCAGTACTTC	CASTPFGVESSYEQYF
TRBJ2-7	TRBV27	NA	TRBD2	TGTGCCAGCAGTTTCGGCACTAGCGGGTTCGAGCAGTACTTC	CASSFGTSGFEQYF
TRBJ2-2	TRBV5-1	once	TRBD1	TGCGCCAGCAGCTTTTTCGGGACAGCGGAAGGTACGGGCACCGGGGAGCTGTTTTTT	CASSFFGTAEGTGTGELFF